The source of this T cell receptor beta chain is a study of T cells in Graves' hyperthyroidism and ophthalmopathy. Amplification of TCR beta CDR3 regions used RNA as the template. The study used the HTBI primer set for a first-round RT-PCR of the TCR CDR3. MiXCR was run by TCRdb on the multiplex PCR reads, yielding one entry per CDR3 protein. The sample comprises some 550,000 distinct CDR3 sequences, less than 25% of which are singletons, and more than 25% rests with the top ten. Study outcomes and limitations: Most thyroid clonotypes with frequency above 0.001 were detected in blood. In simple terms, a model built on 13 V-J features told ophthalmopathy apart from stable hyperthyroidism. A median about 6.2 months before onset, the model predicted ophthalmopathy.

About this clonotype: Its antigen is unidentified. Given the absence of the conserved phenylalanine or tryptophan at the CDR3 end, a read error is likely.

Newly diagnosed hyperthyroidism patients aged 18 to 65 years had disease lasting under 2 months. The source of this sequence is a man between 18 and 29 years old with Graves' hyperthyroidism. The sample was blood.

CDR3 sequence: CSVEVWGAGELFL. The CDR3 DNA is TGCAGCGTTGAAGTTTGGGGTGCCGGGGAGCTGTTTTTG. This chain connects TRBV29-1 to TRBJ2-2; D ambiguous. CDR3 length: 13 amino acids. Germline CDR1 SQVTM, CDR2 ANQGSEA. Deletions cut 1 base from V and 6 bases from J, with 9 bases between.